Listed here is a single T cell receptor (beta chain). Residents of about two dozen US areas, aged about 18 to 100 years, made up the participants. The study recruited exposed participants who had met a COVID-19 case within 2 weeks before entry. This table comes from immunoSEQ multiplex PCR, and its TCRdb copy is limited to in-frame clones, with some not included. Found here are under 400,000 clones, around nine tenths of them singletons; the top ten hold just over 1%. These data belong to a study of blood T cell repertoires in COVID-19. About the study: T cells, B-cell-depleted T cells, or PBMCs supplied cDNA or gDNA.

CDR3 size: 14 residues. The V segment lost 5 bases and the J segment 7 bases; nucleotides outside the gene matches: 8. Germline CDR1 is LGHDT and CDR2 is YNNKEL (reference sequence). The chain carries TRBV3-1 (or the pseudogene TRBV3-2) and TRBJ2-1; 7 positions match TRBD1. Sequenced sample: PBMCs or T cells enriched from blood (not recorded which). The sequence came from a woman in her 30s who had been exposed to COVID-19. The CDR3 here is CASSEGAGGNEQFF. DNA for the CDR3: TGTGCCAGCAGCGAGGGGGCGGGTGGGAATGAGCAGTTCTTC.